The 25 T cell receptor beta chains reported below all come from one sample, sequenced in a study of technical replicates of blood from a handful of donors. Sequencing was performed with immunoSEQ multiplex PCR; in TCRdb, only in-frame clones are kept and a portion is missing. Of about 88,000 clones in the sample, 94% were seen once. Sequencing was done on a sample of T cells isolated from PBMCs. The receptors were sampled from a human donor in good health.

The V gene is TRBV7-9, the J gene TRBJ2-3, with 13 positions matching TRBD2. CDR1 and CDR2 from the germline V gene are SEHNR and FQNEAQ (reference sequence). The CDR3 is 18 amino acids. V lost 5 bases to trimming and J lost 0 bases; unmatched junction nucleotides: 8. CDR3 sequence (DNA): TGTGCCAGCAGCATGGGACTAGCGGGGAGATCTAGCACAGATACGCAGTATTTT. Amino acid sequence: CASSMGLAGRSSTDTQYF.

This sequence joins TRBV11-1 and TRBJ2-7; D may be TRBD2 (5 bases). The germline gives CDR1 SGHAT, CDR2 FQDESV (reference sequence). The CDR3 spans 17 residues. V dropped 5 bases and J dropped 0 bases, with 20 bases sitting between them. The CDR3: CASSLLAGDLDSYEQYF. Written as DNA, the CDR3 is TGTGCCAGCAGCCTTCTCGCGGGCGACCTCGACTCCTACGAGCAGTACTTC.

The chain couples TRBV7-7 to TRBJ2-1, with 12 bases lining up with TRBD2. Germline CDR1 SSHAT, CDR2 FNYEAQ (reference sequence). The CDR3 is made up of 17 amino acids. The ends lost 5 bases at V and 6 bases at J; junction bases unmatched: 11. CDR3 nucleotide sequence: TGTGCCAGCAGCCTCGACCTTGGACTAGCGGGACCCAATGAGCAGTTCTTC. Translation: CASSLDLGLAGPNEQFF.

Here the CDR3 reads CASSATGSGYTF. Written as DNA, the CDR3 is TGTGCCAGCAGTGCTACAGGGAGTGGCTACACCTTC. The chain joins TRBV7-9 to TRBJ1-2; a weak D match, TRBD1 (6 bases). Germline V gene sequence: CDR1 SEHNR, CDR2 FQNEAQ (reference sequence). CDR3 length: 12 amino acids. The germline V and J ends were trimmed by 6 bases and 7 bases, with 12 bases remaining between them.

V is TRBV12-2 and J is TRBJ1-2. TRBV12-2 is labeled a pseudogene. The CDR3 is 15 amino acids. CDR3 sequence: CASRLWAGFFGGYTF. The CDR3 DNA reads as TGTGCAAGTCGCTTATGGGCGGGGTTCTTCGGGGGCTACACCTTC.

This chain links TRBV7-8 with TRBJ1-5; D is unresolved. Germline V gene sequence: CDR1 SGHVS, CDR2 FQNEAQ. The CDR3 loop spans 16 amino acids. The V end was cut by 3 bases, the J end by 1 base, with 13 bases between. The DNA of the CDR3 is TGTGCCAGCAGCTTTTTGTCCAGGATGAGCAATCAGCCCCAGCATTTT. It yields the protein CASSFLSRMSNQPQHF.

The chain carries TRBV5-4 and TRBJ2-4; a possible D gene is TRBD2 (6 bases). Germline V gene data show CDR1 as SGHNT and CDR2 as YYREEE (reference sequence). This CDR3 spans 14 amino acids. The V end was cut by 0 bases, the J end by 8 bases, with 12 bases between. DNA for the CDR3: TGTGCCAGCAGCTTGGCCTCGCCGGGGGACATTCAGTACTTC. This encodes CASSLASPGDIQYF.

V and J are TRBV21-1 and TRBJ1-3; whether TRBD1, the table's D call, matches the DNA was not checked. TRBV21-1 is a known pseudogene. CDR3 length: 14 residues. Here the CDR3 reads CASSRTGSGNTIYF. As DNA, the CDR3 is TGTGCCAGCTCCCGGACAGGATCTGGAAACACCATATATTTT.

This clone was counted a single time. The chain recombines TRBV9 with TRBJ2-7; 8 bases align to TRBD2. This CDR3 has 14 residues. Trimming at V came to 7 bases and at J to 3 bases, leaving 9 bases not matched to a gene. Germline values: CDR1 SGDLS, CDR2 YYNGEE. In DNA form, the CDR3 reads TGTGCCAGCGCCGCGGGGGGACGGGACTACGAGCAGTACTTC. Protein sequence: CASAAGGRDYEQYF. The full variable domain, completed using reference TRBV9 and TRBJ2-7, is DSGVTQTPKHLITATGQRVTLRCSPRSGDLSVYWYQQSLDQGLQFLIQYYNGEERAKGNILERFSAQQFPDLHSELNLSSLELGDSALYFCASAAGGRDYEQYFGPGTRLTVT.

The rearrangement uses TRBV29-1 and TRBJ2-1; no clear D gene. V lost 6 bases and J lost 4, with 7 bases in between. This CDR3 region has 11 residues. Germline-derived CDR1 and CDR2 are SQVTM and ANQGSEA. The CDR3 sequence: CSVREYNEQFF. The CDR3 DNA reads as TGCAGCGTCCGCGAGTACAATGAGCAGTTCTTC.

Here the CDR3 reads CASSYSKRAEAFF. The CDR3 DNA reads TGTGCCAGCAGCTATTCCAAGAGAGCTGAAGCTTTCTTT. V and J are TRBV7-2 and TRBJ1-1, with D unclear. The CDR3 loop spans 13 amino acids. Deletions cut 4 bases from V and 6 bases from J, with 12 bases between. Looked up from germline, CDR1 is SGHTA and CDR2 is FQGNSA.

This rearrangement joins TRBV10-3 to TRBJ2-3; 9 bases line up with TRBD2. The CDR3 has 13 amino acids. V lost 6 bases and J lost 4; bases outside the gene matches: 2. Germline V CDR1 and CDR2: ENHRY, SYGVKD. CDR3 DNA sequence: TGTGCCATCAGCCCTAGCGGGGCAGATACGCAGTATTTT. As protein: CAISPSGADTQYF.

The gene calls are TRBV11-3 and TRBJ1-1; 9 nucleotides match TRBD1. The CDR3 extends over 17 amino acids. Germline loops: CDR1 SGHNT, CDR2 YENEEA. The V gene end was trimmed by 5 bases and the J gene end by 5 bases; junction bases not matched to a gene: 15. CDR3 amino acids: CASSRESMGQGRTEAFF. DNA of the CDR3: TGTGCCAGCAGCCGGGAAAGCATGGGACAGGGTAGGACTGAAGCTTTCTTT.

The chain combines TRBV19 with TRBJ2-2; 11 bases line up with TRBD2. This CDR3 region has 17 residues. V trimming: 1 base; J trimming: 3 bases; junction bases outside the gene matches: 4. Germline V gene data show CDR1 as LNHDA and CDR2 as SQIVND (reference sequence). DNA for the CDR3: TGTGCCAGTAGTATAGCCTTGACTAGCGGGGACACCGGGGAGCTGTTTTTT. Translated, it gives CASSIALTSGDTGELFF.

The chain recombines TRBV6-1 with TRBJ2-3; no reliable D call. V was pared by 6 bases and J by 6 bases, with 16 bases between. CDR1 is MNHNS and CDR2 is SASEGT in the germline V gene. There are 14 residues in the CDR3. The CDR3 loop reads CASRDPRLSDTQYF. The CDR3 DNA reads as TGTGCCAGCAGAGACCCACGACTCAGCGATACGCAGTATTTT.

CDR3 loop: CASRRRDNSPLHF. The DNA of the CDR3 is TGTGCCAGTCGCCGACGGGATAATTCACCCCTCCACTTT. The V and J genes are TRBV19 and TRBJ1-6, with D unresolved. Per germline, CDR1 LNHDA and CDR2 SQIVND (reference sequence). The V gene lost 8 bases and the J gene lost 5 bases, with 10 bases spanning the gap. This CDR3 region has 13 residues.

The V gene is TRBV7-9, the J gene TRBJ2-1, with D maybe TRBD2 (5 bases). The V and J ends lost 4 bases and 9 bases respectively, with 13 bases between them. The CDR3 covers 13 residues. CDR1 is SEHNR and CDR2 is FQNEAQ in the germline V gene (reference sequence). This chain's CDR3 is CASSSVYGGEQFF. Here the CDR3 DNA reads TGTGCCAGCAGCTCTGTTTATGGAGGTGAGCAGTTCTTC.

The CDR3 DNA reads TGTGCCAGCAGTTCGGCCACTAGCGGGAGGTATCTGGGAGGCGAGCAGTACTTC. This sequence encodes CASSSATSGRYLGGEQYF. This sequence joins TRBV5-8 and TRBJ2-7; 12 bases are shared with TRBD2. The CDR3 sequence is 18 residues long. V lost 5 bases, J lost 6 bases, and 18 bases stayed unmatched. Germline-derived CDR1 and CDR2 are SGHTS and YDEGEE.

The chain employs TRBV11-3 and TRBJ2-6; 8 nucleotides align to TRBD1. Germline V gene lookup returns CDR1 SGHNT and CDR2 YENEEA. The trim removed 7 bases at V and 6 bases at J, leaving 8 bases unmatched. The CDR3 has 15 residues. The CDR3 bases are TGTGCCAGCAAGGGTCCGGGACAGGTGGCCAACGTCCTGACTTTC. Residues: CASKGPGQVANVLTF.

This clone was seen just once. The V and J genes are TRBV19 and TRBJ1-4; TRBD1 matches at 9 bases. Germline V lookup: CDR1 LNHDA, CDR2 SQIVND (reference sequence). There are 13 residues in the CDR3. J lost 8 bases, V lost 9 bases, and 7 bases had no gene match. The CDR3 is CARIQGAGEKLFF. The DNA for the CDR3 is TGTGCCAGGATACAGGGGGCAGGGGAAAAACTGTTTTTT.

This chain uses TRBV4-1 with TRBJ1-2; 7 nucleotides align to TRBD1. CDR1 is MGHRA and CDR2 is YSYEKL in the germline V gene. Losses at the gene ends were 1 base for V and 5 bases for J; bases not matched to a gene: 7. The CDR3 runs 15 residues. The CDR3 DNA sequence: TGCGCCAGCAGCCAAGGCTCCGGGACAGAGTATGGCTACACCTTC. Translation gives CASSQGSGTEYGYTF.

This clone was detected once. V usage is TRBV19 and J usage is TRBJ1-4; D perhaps matches TRBD1 (6 bases). Trimming took off 6 bases at V and 12 bases at J, with 23 bases between the two ends. Germline CDR1 and CDR2: LNHDA and SQIVND (reference sequence). The CDR3 is 15 amino acids. In nucleotides, the CDR3 is TGTGCCAGTAGCCCGTATAGGACAGCTATGAAGGAACTGTTTTTT. It codes for CASSPYRTAMKELFF.

The chain couples TRBV5-4 to TRBJ2-7; D is perhaps TRBD2 (6 bases). Trimming cost V 7 bases and J 1 base, with 12 bases left between them. The CDR3 runs 13 residues. Looked up from germline, CDR1 is SGHNT and CDR2 is YYREEE (reference sequence). The CDR3 spells CASGRDQSYEQYF. The CDR3 coding sequence is TGTGCCAGCGGGCGGGACCAGTCCTACGAGCAGTACTTC. The variable domain in full, completed from reference TRBV5-4 and TRBJ2-7, reads ETGVTQSPTHLIKTRGQQVTLRCSSQSGHNTVSWYQQALGQGPQFIFQYYREEENGRGNFPPRFSGLQFPNYSSELNVNALELDDSALYLCASGRDQSYEQYFGPGTRLTVT.

The chain joins TRBV7-2 to TRBJ2-3; 8 nucleotides agree with TRBD2. Losses at the gene ends were 2 bases for V and 0 bases for J; bases not matched to a gene: 7. The V gene's germline CDR1 is SGHTA and CDR2 FQGNSA. This CDR3 comprises 17 residues. CDR3 nucleotides: TGTGCCAGCAGCTTAAGCGGGGGCGACCCTAGCACAGATACGCAGTATTTT. As protein: CASSLSGGDPSTDTQYF.

The chain is built from TRBV5-1 and TRBJ1-1; TRBD1 matches at 10 bases. The CDR3 sequence is 17 residues long. CDR1 and CDR2 (germline): SGHRS, YFSETQ. The V gene end was trimmed by 0 bases and the J gene end by 4 bases; junction bases not matched to a gene: 9. This CDR3 is CASSLGGQGVRSTEAFF. CDR3 DNA sequence: TGCGCCAGCAGCTTGGGCGGACAGGGGGTTCGGAGCACTGAAGCTTTCTTT.